These 29 T cell receptor beta chains share one sample of origin, sequenced in a study of technical replicates of blood from four donors. Here immunoSEQ multiplex PCR was the method, and the copy in TCRdb shows in-frame clones only, minus some. The sample comprises around 72,000 clones, 90% to 95% of which are singletons, and about 0.36% rests with the top ten. Sequences were obtained from T cells isolated from PBMCs. Every receptor here comes from a human donor in good health. Some clones in this sample may be carry-over from other donors' samples.

The V and J genes are TRBV4-1 and TRBJ1-2, with TRBD1 matching 10 bases. Trimming took 2 bases from V and 8 from J; bases not matched to a gene: 8. The CDR3 sequence is 15 residues long. Germline values: CDR1 MGHRA, CDR2 YSYEKL. Here the CDR3 DNA reads TGCGCCAGCAGCCAACCTCGGGACAGGGGAGGGGGCTACACCTTC. Its protein is CASSQPRDRGGGYTF.

The sample holds a few counts of this clone. The DNA for the CDR3 is TGCAGCGCCGGAGGCCTGGGGGCTTTCTTT. This gives the protein CSAGGLGAFF. The chain joins TRBV29-1 to TRBJ1-1; D call uncertain. CDR1 is SQVTM, CDR2 ANQGSEA, per germline. This CDR3 region has 10 residues. V was trimmed by 7 bases and J by 11 bases, leaving 14 bases between them.

The CDR3 DNA is TGTGCCAGCAGCTTTAATCGACAGGGACTCTCTTTGAACACTGAAGCTTTCTTT. This codes for CASSFNRQGLSLNTEAFF. V gene TRBV5-6 combines with J gene TRBJ1-1; TRBD1 aligns across 7 bases. V was clipped by 2 bases and J by 0 bases; unmatched bases: 13. The CDR3 totals 18 residues. Germline loops: CDR1 SGHDT, CDR2 YYEEEE.

This chain connects TRBV9 to TRBJ1-1; D may be TRBD1 (6 bases). The CDR3 contains 15 residues. Trimming took off 0 bases at V and 1 base at J, with 10 bases between the two ends. CDR1 is SGDLS and CDR2 is YYNGEE in the germline V gene. CDR3 nucleotides: TGTGCCAGCAGCGTAGCTCAGGGGAGGAACACTGAAGCTTTCTTT. The encoded protein is CASSVAQGRNTEAFF.

This clone was seen only once. The CDR3 reads CASSSTRDSRTEAFF. CDR3 DNA: TGTGCCAGCAGCTCGACCCGGGACTCCAGAACTGAAGCTTTCTTT. The chain combines TRBV11-3 with TRBJ1-1, with D possibly matching TRBD1 (5 bases). The CDR3 length is 15 residues. Looked up from germline, CDR1 is SGHNT and CDR2 is YENEEA. V lost 4 bases and J 5 bases, leaving 17 bases between the germline ends.

CDR3 sequence reads: CASSLGGADTEAFF. DNA of the CDR3: TGCGCCAGCAGCTTGGGGGGCGCGGACACTGAAGCTTTCTTT. The chain combines TRBV5-1 with TRBJ1-1, with D maybe TRBD1 (5 bases). This CDR3 region has 14 residues. CDR1 and CDR2 from the germline V gene are SGHRS and YFSETQ. V was pared by 0 bases and J by 3 bases, with 9 bases between.

The genes are TRBV28 and TRBJ2-1, with 7 positions matching TRBD2. V shed 5 bases, J shed 13 bases, and the junction held 5 bases outside the gene matches. The germline V gene has CDR1 MDHEN and CDR2 SYDVKM. The CDR3 covers 11 residues. This chain's CDR3 is CASSRLANQFF. CDR3 in DNA: TGTGCCAGCAGTCGACTAGCTAATCAGTTCTTC.

This clone was seen more than once but under ten times. The rearrangement links TRBV11-2 to TRBJ2-7, with D perhaps matching TRBD1 (6 bases). The CDR3 loop spans 16 amino acids. Per germline, CDR1 SGHAT and CDR2 FQNNGV. Trimming took 1 base from V and 3 from J, leaving 16 bases between them. CDR3 sequence: CASSLGPDRAHYEQYF. Here the CDR3 DNA reads TGTGCCAGCAGCTTAGGTCCGGACAGAGCCCACTACGAGCAGTACTTC.

V usage is TRBV5-4 and J usage is TRBJ2-3; 8 bases fit TRBD1. J was trimmed by 2 bases and V by 4 bases; bases with no gene match: 9. From germline, CDR1 is SGHNT and CDR2 YYREEE (reference sequence). The CDR3 is made up of 16 amino acids. The CDR3 protein is CASSPGTGSLTDTQYF. The CDR3 bases are TGTGCCAGCAGCCCCGGGACAGGTTCTCTCACAGATACGCAGTATTTT.

This clone appeared a single time. This chain joins TRBV13 and TRBJ2-1, with D uncertain. V was shortened by 5 bases and J by 4 bases, with 24 bases between the two germline ends. CDR1 and CDR2 from the germline V gene are PRHDT and FYEKMQ (reference sequence). This CDR3 region has 18 residues. The CDR3 here is CASSPTSPDTVTYNEQFF. As DNA, the CDR3 is TGTGCCAGCAGCCCGACTTCCCCCGATACGGTGACTTACAATGAGCAGTTCTTC. The variable domain in full, with the rest retrieved from reference TRBV13 and TRBJ2-1, is AAGVIQSPRHLIKEKRETATLKCYPIPRHDTVYWYQQGPGQDPQFLISFYEKMQSDKGSIPDRFSAQQFSDYHSELNMSSLELGDSALYFCASSPTSPDTVTYNEQFFGPGTRLTVL.

The rearrangement joins TRBV19 to TRBJ2-7; 11 bases align to TRBD1. J lost 7 bases, V lost 5 bases, and 4 bases had no gene match. Germline assignment: CDR1 LNHDA and CDR2 SQIVND (reference sequence). The CDR3 length is 13 residues. The CDR3 nucleotides read TGTGCCAGTAGTGGACAGGGGGCGCGAGAGCAGTACTTC. Protein: CASSGQGAREQYF. Drawing the rest from reference TRBV19 and TRBJ2-7, the complete variable domain is DGGITQSPKYLFRKEGQNVTLSCEQNLNHDAMYWYRQDPGQGLRLIYYSQIVNDFQKGDIAEGYSVSREKKESFPLTVTSAQKNPTAFYLCASSGQGAREQYFGPGTRLTVT.

The chain joins TRBV4-1 to TRBJ1-1, with TRBD1 as a possible D gene (6 bases). The V end lost 3 bases, the J end lost 1 base, and 12 bases lay between the germline ends. The CDR3 extends over 15 amino acids. CDR1 is MGHRA and CDR2 is YSYEKL in the germline V gene. The CDR3 is CASSHPRQENTEAFF. Written as DNA, the CDR3 is TGCGCCAGCAGCCACCCGAGACAGGAGAACACTGAAGCTTTCTTT.

V gene TRBV5-8 combines with J gene TRBJ2-7; tentatively, D is TRBD1 (8 bases). The CDR3 contains 15 residues. Germline loops: CDR1 SGHTS, CDR2 YDEGEE. Trimming took off 4 bases at V and 6 bases at J, with 20 bases between the two ends. The CDR3 nucleotides are TGTGCCAGCAGCAAACAGGGGGGGTTCGGAGGCGAGCAGTACTTC. This translates into CASSKQGGFGGEQYF.

This chain's CDR3 is CASSLEGSGEQYF. DNA for the CDR3: TGCGCCAGCAGCTTGGAAGGGAGCGGGGAGCAGTACTTC. The gene calls are TRBV5-1 and TRBJ2-7; D is possibly TRBD2 (6 bases). The CDR3 runs to 13 residues. The germline gives CDR1 SGHRS, CDR2 YFSETQ. Trimming left V 0 bases short and J 7 bases short, with 11 bases between.

The chain uses TRBV2 and TRBJ2-1, with D perhaps TRBD2 (5 bases). The ends were cut back, 3 bases at V and 11 bases at J, with 14 bases in the middle. This CDR3 is built from 13 residues. Germline CDR1 is SNHLY and CDR2 is FYNNEI. The CDR3 is CASSENKSGKQFF. The CDR3 coding sequence is TGTGCCAGCAGTGAGAATAAGAGCGGAAAGCAGTTCTTC.

The rearrangement links TRBV18 to TRBJ2-2, with 9 bases lining up with TRBD2. The CDR3 is made up of 16 amino acids. The germline V gene encodes CDR1 KGHSH and CDR2 LQKENI. V lost 0 bases and J lost 5; bases outside the gene matches: 4. CDR3 sequence (DNA): TGTGCCAGCTCACCACCTTCGCTAGCGGGGACCGGGGAGCTGTTTTTT. Amino acid sequence: CASSPPSLAGTGELFF.

J is TRBJ2-3 and V is TRBV18; 13 bases line up with TRBD2. The J segment lost 4 bases and the V segment lost 5 bases, leaving 3 bases of the junction unmatched. The CDR3 is 15 amino acids. Germline V gene sequence: CDR1 KGHSH, CDR2 LQKENI. The chain's CDR3 is CASSSGTSGADTQYF. The CDR3, as DNA: TGTGCCAGCTCAAGTGGGACTAGCGGGGCAGATACGCAGTATTTT.

The chain has TRBV27 and TRBJ1-1, with D maybe TRBD1 (6 bases). The V gene's germline CDR1 is MNHEY and CDR2 SMNVEV (reference sequence). V lost 9 bases and J 8 bases, leaving 25 bases between the germline ends. There are 15 residues in the CDR3. CDR3 sequence: CASTKGGGLETEAFF. The CDR3, as DNA: TGTGCCAGTACGAAGGGAGGGGGGTTGGAGACCGAAGCTTTCTTT.

V and J are TRBV7-9 and TRBJ1-3; D gene unclear. The CDR3 runs 11 residues. Germline V gene lookup returns CDR1 SEHNR and CDR2 FQNEAQ (reference sequence). The ends were cut back, 7 bases at V and 11 bases at J, with 12 bases in the middle. Here the CDR3 reads CASKEEGAIYF. The CDR3 bases are TGTGCCAGCAAGGAGGAAGGCGCCATATATTTT.

V usage is TRBV11-3 and J usage is TRBJ1-1; D is ambiguous. V lost 0 bases and J lost 4, with 9 bases in between. The CDR3 consists of 14 residues. CDR1 and CDR2 (germline): SGHNT, YENEEA. The CDR3 here is CASSLEGSRTEAFF. In DNA form, the CDR3 reads TGTGCCAGCAGCTTAGAGGGCTCGCGCACTGAAGCTTTCTTT.

The chain employs TRBV4-1 and TRBJ2-5; D uncertain. The CDR3 runs 13 residues. Deletions cut 1 base from V and 1 base from J, with 4 bases between. Per the germline V gene, CDR1 is MGHRA and CDR2 is YSYEKL. The CDR3 is CASSQGGQETQYF. CDR3 DNA: TGCGCCAGCAGCCAAGGAGGCCAAGAGACCCAGTACTTC.

The gene calls are TRBV5-1 and TRBJ2-5; weak D call: TRBD2 (5 bases). CDR1 and CDR2 (germline): SGHRS, YFSETQ. The ends were cut back, 7 bases at V and 9 bases at J, with 13 bases in the middle. The CDR3 has 11 residues. CDR3 coding DNA: TGCGCCAGCCGCGTCGGGATGGCCCAGTACTTC. It yields the protein CASRVGMAQYF.

This sequence joins TRBV18 and TRBJ1-2, with 8 bases identical to TRBD1. This CDR3 is built from 13 residues. V trimming: 6 bases; J trimming: 3 bases; junction bases outside the gene matches: 3. Germline CDR1 KGHSH, CDR2 LQKENI. The CDR3 is CASSQTGDYGYTF. The CDR3 DNA is TGTGCCAGCTCGCAGACAGGGGACTATGGCTACACCTTC.

This clone has only one observation. CDR3 DNA sequence: TGCGCCAGCAGCTTGGCTGATACGCAGTATTTT. Protein product: CASSLADTQYF. V gene TRBV5-1 combines with J gene TRBJ2-3; D is unclear. Germline loops: CDR1 SGHRS, CDR2 YFSETQ. Trimming took off 0 bases at V and 6 bases at J, with 2 bases between the two ends. This CDR3 comprises 11 residues.

This clone showed up just a few times. The J gene is TRBJ1-5, the V gene TRBV19; 10 bases are shared with TRBD1. The length of the CDR3 is 14 residues. V shed 11 bases and J 0 bases; nucleotides not matched to a gene: 4. Looked up from germline, CDR1 is LNHDA and CDR2 is SQIVND (reference sequence). The DNA of the CDR3 is TGTGCCGCCAGGACAGGGGGTAGCAATCAGCCCCAGCATTTT. Its translation is CAARTGGSNQPQHF.

Only a few counts were recorded for this clone. The chain combines TRBV19 with TRBJ1-1; TRBD1 might be the D (6 bases). Germline V gives CDR1 LNHDA, CDR2 SQIVND (reference sequence). The CDR3 contains 13 residues. With 1 base removed from V and 6 bases from J, the gap between germline ends came to 9 bases. The CDR3 loop is CASSIGTGSEAFF. The CDR3 coding sequence is TGTGCCAGTAGTATAGGAACAGGGTCTGAAGCTTTCTTT.

This sequence joins TRBV7-8 and TRBJ2-7; possible D gene TRBD2, 7 bases. The CDR3 has 14 amino acids. In germline, CDR1 is SGHVS, CDR2 FQNEAQ. V dropped 7 bases and J dropped 5 bases, with 18 bases sitting between them. CDR3 sequence: CASIRGGPWDEQYF. The CDR3 nucleotides are TGTGCCAGCATCCGCGGGGGCCCTTGGGACGAGCAGTACTTC.

The chain carries TRBV27 and TRBJ2-7; D is possibly TRBD2 (6 bases). The CDR3 loop spans 14 amino acids. V was clipped by 4 bases and J by 2 bases, with 12 bases between them. Germline V CDR1 and CDR2: MNHEY, SMNVEV (reference sequence). CDR3 in DNA: TGTGCCAGCAGTTCCGGGGGTCAGACCTACGAGCAGTACTTC. Amino acid sequence: CASSSGGQTYEQYF.

The rearrangement joins TRBV29-1 to TRBJ1-4, with D tentatively TRBD1 (6 bases). The CDR3 has 14 residues. CDR1 SQVTM and CDR2 ANQGSEA come from the germline V gene. Trimming took off 6 bases at V and 4 bases at J, with 15 bases between the two ends. CDR3: CSVITGLNNEKLFF. The DNA for the CDR3 is TGCAGCGTCATCACAGGGTTAAATAATGAAAAACTGTTTTTT. Complete variable domain (other parts from reference TRBV29-1 and TRBJ1-4): SAVISQKPSRDICQRGTSLTIQCQVDSQVTMMFWYRQQPGQSLTLIATANQGSEATYESGFVIDKFPISRPNLTFSTLTVSNMSPEDSSIYLCSVITGLNNEKLFFGSGTQLSVL.